The subject of this entry is one TCR beta chain. PBMCs were isolated at a quantity of at least 7 million per sample. RNA extraction gave at least 5.5 micrograms of total RNA per sample. The entry originates in a study of blood T cells in healthy people across ages. V dropped 11 bases and J dropped 3; count of bases not matched to a gene: 13. Germline CDR1 and CDR2: ENHRY and SYGVKD. CDR3 length: 15 residues. A second PCR of about 7 to 11 cycles used a sample-barcoded 5' primer and a J-beta primer mix. Each of the cDNA molecules was tagged by a template-switch adaptor with 12 random nucleotides. From the 5' RACE reads, TCRdb called clonotypes with MiXCR, one entry per CDR3 protein. Of hundreds of thousands of distinct CDR3 sequences in the sample, 22% were seen once.

V gene TRBV10-3 combines with J gene TRBJ1-5; 7 bases are shared with TRBD1. This TCR came from a man in his 70s in good health. Sequenced: blood. Written as DNA, the CDR3 is TGTGCCCCCAGGGGGAGGCAGGTCCCCAATCAGCCCCAGCATTTT. This translates into CAPRGRQVPNQPQHF.